This T cell receptor beta chain was captured by sequencing in a study of blood T cell repertoires in COVID-19. The CDR3 contains 17 residues. Germline V gives CDR1 SGHDN, CDR2 FVKESK. V trimming: 2 bases; J trimming: 4 bases; junction bases outside the gene matches: 11. The method was immunoSEQ multiplex PCR; TCRdb's version includes in-frame clones alone and lacks a portion of them. The top ten hold 1% of the sample, which has 300,000 to 350,000 clones, roughly 87% seen once. Sequencing used PBMCs or T cells enriched from blood (not recorded which). This chain connects TRBV14 to TRBJ2-3; 8 bases are a match to TRBD2. This TCR was recovered from a woman aged 25 to 39 who had recovered from COVID-19. The DNA for the CDR3 is TGTGCCAGCAGCCAATTTGGAGGTGGACTAGCATCAGATACGCAGTATTTT. It specifies CASSQFGGGLASDTQYF.